The rows below give T cell receptor beta chains drawn from one sample of a study of CD8 T cells in ankylosing spondylitis. One entry per CDR3 protein, called by TCRdb with MiXCR from the 5' RACE reads. Here the sample spans under 450,000 distinct CDR3 sequences, 20% being singletons. The specimen was blood, either unsorted or a sorted T cell fraction (not recorded which). These receptor sequences come from a male donor with ankylosing spondylitis or in good health (not recorded which). Each CDR3 is given with its conserved first and last residue. Fields, in order: V gene, CDR3 protein.

>TRBV7-9
CASSSVPTEAWEQYF
>TRBV28
CASSSDRHGYTF
>TRBV9
CASSVEGVGYNEQFF
>TRBV2
CASSELAGGPSYEQYF
>TRBV12-3/TRBV12-4
CASRPGTTNTEAFF
>TRBV7-2
CASSQLAGPADEQFF
>TRBV29-1
CSVGGSFEQYF
>TRBV7-9
CASSYDRTSSYEQYF
>TRBV11-2
CASSLGTGEVIQYF
>TRBV4-1
CASSHPGQGISPLHF
>TRBV12-3/TRBV12-4
CASRPRRGGHTQYF
>TRBV7-9
CASSTDRTGRRDTQYF
>TRBV12-3/TRBV12-4
CASSFYTENTEAFF
>TRBV9
CASSTGGTQYF
>TRBV20-1
CSATPLGVSGNTIYF
>TRBV6-5
CATQVGGTEAFF
>TRBV5-1
CASSLEGGGPYYEQYF
>TRBV7-9
CASSPLANEQFF
>TRBV28
CASRPSGGRADTQYF
>TRBV20-1
CSARDLAGDYNEQFF
>TRBV10-3
CAISEAPDRGQETQYF
>TRBV11-2
CASSFGTGRNEQFF
>TRBV4-1
CASSQDGGDYEQYF
>TRBV13
CASSPTEEETQYF
>TRBV6-5
CASSYSRGGPTYNEQFF
>TRBV29-1
CSVWGGGFAEAFF
>TRBV12-3/TRBV12-4
CARSPWTGGEQYF
>TRBV6-5
CASSYSSSRGGGKLFF
>TRBV6-5
CASSYGQGANGELFF
>TRBV2
CASSEGTSGANVLTF
>TRBV28
CASSLSSGADEQYF
>TRBV4-1
CASSPTYNRAYNEQFF
>TRBV6-2/TRBV6-3
CASSYSGTPPHETQYF
>TRBV20-1
CSARPSTMNTEAFF
>TRBV9
CASSPEIGGQLAYNEQFF
>TRBV24-1
CATSDLRLGQGNTGELFF
>TRBV7-9
CASSFGLPSHYNEQFF
>TRBV7-2
CASSLRQGMVYEQYF
>TRBV12-3/TRBV12-4
CASSPGGSEQFF
>TRBV7-8
CASSLDEALADYEQYF
>TRBV14
CASSQDLGDTQYF
>TRBV29-1
CSVEDPGRGVTGELFF
>TRBV2
CASSEEIAEETQYF